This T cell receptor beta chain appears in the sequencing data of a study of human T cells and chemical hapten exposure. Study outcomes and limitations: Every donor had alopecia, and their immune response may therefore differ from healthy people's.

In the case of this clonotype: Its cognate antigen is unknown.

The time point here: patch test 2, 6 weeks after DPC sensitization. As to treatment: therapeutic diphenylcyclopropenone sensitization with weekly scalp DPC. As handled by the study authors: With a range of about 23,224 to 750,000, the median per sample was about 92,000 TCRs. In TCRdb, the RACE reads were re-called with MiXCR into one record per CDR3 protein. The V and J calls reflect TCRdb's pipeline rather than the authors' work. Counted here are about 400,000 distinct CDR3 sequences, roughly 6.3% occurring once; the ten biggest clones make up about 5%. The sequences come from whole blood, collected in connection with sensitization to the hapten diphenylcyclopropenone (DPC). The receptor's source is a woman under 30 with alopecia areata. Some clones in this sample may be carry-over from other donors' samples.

The DNA for the CDR3 is TGTGCCAGCAGCCAAGATCGGCCCGGGACAGGAGGCACTGAAGCTTTCTTT. Translated: CASSQDRPGTGGTEAFF. The chain joins TRBV4-2 to TRBJ1-1; TRBD1 matches at 8 bases. V was clipped by 0 bases and J by 4 bases; unmatched bases: 10. Germline V gives CDR1 LGHNA, CDR2 YNFKEQ. The CDR3 is 17 residues long.